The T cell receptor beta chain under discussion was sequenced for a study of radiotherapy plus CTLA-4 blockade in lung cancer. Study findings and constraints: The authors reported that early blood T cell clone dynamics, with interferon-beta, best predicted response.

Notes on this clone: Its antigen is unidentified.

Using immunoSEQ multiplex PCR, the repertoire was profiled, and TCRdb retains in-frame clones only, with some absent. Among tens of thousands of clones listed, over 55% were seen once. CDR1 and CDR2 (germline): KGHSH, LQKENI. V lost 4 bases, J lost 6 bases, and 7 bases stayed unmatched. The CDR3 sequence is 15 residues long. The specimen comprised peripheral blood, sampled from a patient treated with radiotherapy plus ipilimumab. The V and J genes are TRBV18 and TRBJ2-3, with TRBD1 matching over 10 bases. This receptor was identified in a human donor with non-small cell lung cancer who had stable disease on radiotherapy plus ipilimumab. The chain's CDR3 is CASSRDRGLLDTQYF. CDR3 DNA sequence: TGTGCCAGCTCACGGGACAGGGGACTGTTGGATACGCAGTATTTT.